Listed here are 30 T cell receptor beta chains from one sample, sequenced in a study of regulatory T cells in long-lasting Graves disease. The time point here: newly diagnosed GD, antithyroid drugs for less than 3 months. Scientists built the TCR library using RNA that was extracted from PBMCs. The TCR beta library used iRepertoire HTBI primers with Arm-PCR amplification of CDR3. One entry per CDR3 protein, called by TCRdb with MiXCR from the multiplex PCR reads. The table records under 300,000 distinct CDR3 sequences, around 20% of them present only once. The sample in question was peripheral blood mononuclear cells (PBMCs), obtained at new diagnosis, from a patient treated with antithyroid drugs. Receptors were obtained from a female donor with Graves disease.

This clonotype occurred many times. CDR3 bases: TGTGCCAGCAGCAACCGGGGGGACGAGCAGTACTTC. It yields the protein CASSNRGDEQYF. This rearrangement joins TRBV7-9 to TRBJ2-7, with 7 bases that match TRBD2. Germline CDR1 SEHNR, CDR2 FQNEAQ (reference sequence). V lost 5 bases to trimming and J lost 5 bases; unmatched junction nucleotides: 3. This CDR3 contains 12 residues.

This clonotype was detected only a few times. The chain is built from TRBV6-4 and TRBJ2-1, with D tentatively TRBD2 (5 bases). Germline V gene sequence: CDR1 MRHNA, CDR2 SNTAGT. V was clipped by 0 bases and J by 7 bases, with 7 bases between them. The CDR3 extends over 13 amino acids. The CDR3 region has the DNA TGTGCCAGCAGTGACTCAAGAGGGAATGAGCAGTTCTTC. The encoded protein is CASSDSRGNEQFF.

A remark on this clonotype: One end of the junction varies from germline; a read error may be responsible. This chain connects TRBV7-2 to TRBJ2-7, with D maybe TRBD2 (6 bases). CDR1 is SGHTA and CDR2 is FQGNSA in the germline V gene. This CDR3 comprises 14 residues. The CDR3 region has the DNA TGTGCCAGCAGCAACCTAGGGCGGGGTTTGGAGCAATACTTC. Amino acid sequence: CASSNLGRGLEQYF.

The V call is TRBV4-1, the J call TRBJ2-5, with TRBD2 matching 11 bases. The J call may be mistaken, given a closer DNA end match to TRBJ2-1. Germline CDR1 MGHRA, CDR2 YSYEKL. The CDR3 runs 15 residues. The CDR3 reads CASSSRLAGYNEQFF. CDR3 nucleotide sequence: TGCGCCAGCAGCTCTAGACTAGCGGGGTACAATGAGCAGTTCTTC.

In its sample, this clonotype was seen a few times. The chain joins TRBV5-1 to TRBJ1-2; 11 bases line up with TRBD1. Germline CDR1 and CDR2: SGHRS and YFSETQ. The V and J ends lost 4 bases and 7 bases, in that order; junction bases with no gene match: 9. The CDR3 is 15 amino acids. The CDR3 spells CASSPGQGAVVGYTF. The CDR3 DNA is TGCGCCAGCAGCCCCGGACAGGGGGCGGTCGTTGGCTACACCTTC.

This clonotype came up many times. In DNA form, the CDR3 reads TGCAGTGCCCGAAATAAGCGGGGAAGACTGTCAGATACGCAGTATTTT. Translating gives CSARNKRGRLSDTQYF. The chain has TRBV20-1 and TRBJ2-3, with TRBD2 identical over 7 bases. The V and J ends lost 6 bases and 4 bases, in that order; junction bases with no gene match: 16. The CDR3 consists of 16 residues. Germline V gives CDR1 DFQATT, CDR2 SNEGSKA (reference sequence).

This clonotype appeared many times. The rearrangement joins TRBV7-2 to TRBJ2-3, with TRBD1 as a possible D gene (5 bases). The ends were cut back, 6 bases at V and 6 bases at J, with 13 bases in the middle. The germline gives CDR1 SGHTA, CDR2 FQGNSA. The CDR3 has 13 amino acids. The CDR3, as DNA: TGTGCCAGCAGTGACGGCGCAGGGGATACGCAGTATTTT. It specifies CASSDGAGDTQYF.

The chain couples TRBV2 to TRBJ1-5; 8 nucleotides line up with TRBD1. V shed 6 bases, J shed 3 bases, and the junction held 10 bases outside the gene matches. The length of the CDR3 is 16 residues. CDR1 is SNHLY and CDR2 is FYNNEI in the germline V gene. The CDR3 nucleotides are TGTGCCAGCAGCAGGACAGGGAGGACTCACAATCAGCCCCAGCATTTT. It codes for CASSRTGRTHNQPQHF.

This chain connects TRBV19 to TRBJ2-4; 8 bases are shared with TRBD1. Germline CDR1 is LNHDA and CDR2 is SQIVND (reference sequence). CDR3 length: 15 amino acids. The V and J ends lost 3 bases and 6 bases, in that order; junction bases with no gene match: 7. For the CDR3, the DNA is TGTGCCAGTAGTATTATAAACAGGGGGAGAAACATTCAGTACTTC. Its translation is CASSIINRGRNIQYF.

This clonotype was counted ten times or more. The chain is built from TRBV12-3 or TRBV12-4 and TRBJ1-1, with unresolved D. CDR3 length equals 13 residues. V lost 6 bases, J lost 1 base, and 9 bases lay in between. The CDR3 spells CASSPPKNTEAFF. The CDR3 coding sequence is TGTGCCAGCAGCCCCCCCAAGAACACTGAAGCTTTCTTT.

This clonotype was seen ten or more times. This rearrangement joins TRBV6-1 to TRBJ2-3, with 12 bases matching TRBD2. Trimming cost V 5 bases and J 4 bases; bases outside gene matches: 7. Germline V lookup: CDR1 MNHNS, CDR2 SASEGT. The CDR3 totals 16 residues. DNA for the CDR3: TGTGCCAGCAGTACCCTAGCGGGAGGGCGGGCAGATACGCAGTATTTT. Its protein product is CASSTLAGGRADTQYF.

The V gene is TRBV20-1, the J gene TRBJ2-5; no clear D. Germline loops: CDR1 DFQATT, CDR2 SNEGSKA (reference sequence). This CDR3 region has 14 residues. Trimming took off 6 bases at V and 5 bases at J, with 19 bases between the two ends. CDR3 sequence (DNA): TGCAGTGCCAGCAGCCCCGCCTCGTGGGAGACCCAGTACTTC. Protein sequence: CSASSPASWETQYF.

This clonotype was found many times. Sequence at one end of the junction differs from germline and may be a read error. The chain links TRBV5-1 to TRBJ2-5; no definite D call. The germline V gene has CDR1 SGHRS and CDR2 YFSETQ. The CDR3 is made up of 14 amino acids. The CDR3 loop is CASSPEYSKETQYF. CDR3 DNA sequence: TGTGCCAGCAGCCCGGAATACAGTAAAGAGACCCAGTACTTC.

This clonotype was counted only a few times. This clone may be a read error of a much larger clone one base away. V and J are TRBV7-2 and TRBJ2-5; maybe TRBD2 (5 bases). The germline gives CDR1 SGHTA, CDR2 FQGNSA. The CDR3 sequence is 13 residues long. In DNA, the CDR3 is TGTGCCAGCAGCGTTCGGGGTGGAGAGACCCAGCACTTC. Translation: CASSVRGGETQHF. Looking up the rest from reference TRBV7-2 and TRBJ2-5 gives the full variable domain: GAGVSQSPSNKVTEKGKDVELRCDPISGHTALYWYRQSLGQGLEFLIYFQGNSAPDKSGLPSDRFSAERTGGSVSTLTIQRTQQEDSAVYLCASSVRGGETQHFGPGTRLLVL.

This clonotype has just a few counts. This chain's CDR3 is CSVDAAGGPGEQFF. The CDR3 DNA is TGCAGCGTTGATGCGGCGGGAGGGCCTGGTGAGCAGTTCTTC. The V gene is TRBV29-1, the J gene TRBJ2-1; TRBD2 matches at 9 bases. Germline trimming cut 3 bases from V and 9 bases from J; bases unmatched to any gene: 9. CDR1 and CDR2 from the germline V gene are SQVTM and ANQGSEA. The CDR3 is 14 amino acids.

V and J are TRBV19 and TRBJ2-5, with D possibly being TRBD1 or TRBD2 (6 bases each). This CDR3 spans 15 amino acids. Per germline, CDR1 LNHDA and CDR2 SQIVND (reference sequence). The V and J ends lost 3 bases and 5 bases respectively, with 16 bases between them. The CDR3 reads CASSIVGGGRETQYF. The CDR3 nucleotides are TGTGCCAGTAGTATTGTGGGGGGCGGAAGGGAGACCCAGTACTTC.

Many counts were recorded for this clonotype. The rearrangement links TRBV24-1 to TRBJ2-3; 10 bases are shared with TRBD2. Germline V gene lookup returns CDR1 KGHDR and CDR2 SFDVKD. The CDR3 has 16 residues. Trimming at V came to 0 bases and at J to 5 bases, leaving 4 bases not matched to a gene. In nucleotides, the CDR3 is TGTGCCACCAGTGATTTGCTAGCGGGAGATTTAGATACGCAGTATTTT. Translation: CATSDLLAGDLDTQYF.

This clonotype has only a few counts. The V call is TRBV4-1, the J call TRBJ1-1; D possibly corresponds to TRBD1 (6 bases). Trimming took off 3 bases at V and 1 base at J, with 12 bases between the two ends. This CDR3 has 15 amino acids. Germline V gene data show CDR1 as MGHRA and CDR2 as YSYEKL. Here the CDR3 DNA reads TGCGCCAGCAGCCACTTGGACAGCCCGAACACTGAAGCTTTCTTT. Amino acids: CASSHLDSPNTEAFF.

This chain connects TRBV27 to TRBJ2-1; 7 bases are a match to TRBD1. Unmatched junction bases numbered 7, after V lost 5 bases and J lost 12 bases. This CDR3 is 12 amino acids long. Per the germline V gene, CDR1 is MNHEY and CDR2 is SMNVEV (reference sequence). As DNA, the CDR3 is TGTGCCAGCAGTCTAAGGGACAGAAGGCAGTTCTTC. This encodes CASSLRDRRQFF.

Many counts were recorded for this clonotype. The chain employs TRBV7-8 and TRBJ2-4, with D perhaps matching TRBD2 (5 bases). Between the trimmed V and J ends, which lost 5 bases and 0 bases, there was a span of 20 bases. The germline V gene has CDR1 SGHVS and CDR2 FQNEAQ. CDR3 length equals 18 residues. The CDR3 coding sequence is TGTGCCAGCAGCGCGTCCCTTATGGGGAGACTAGCCAAAAACATTCAGTACTTC. Residues: CASSASLMGRLAKNIQYF.

This clonotype was observed many times. This chain uses TRBV24-1 with TRBJ2-1; maybe TRBD2 (6 bases). The germline V gene has CDR1 KGHDR and CDR2 SFDVKD. This CDR3 has 15 amino acids. V lost 6 bases to trimming and J lost 8 bases, with 19 bases between them. The CDR3 DNA reads as TGTGCCACCAGTTTCGCAGCGGGTAGCCGCCATGAGCAGTTCTTC. Amino acid sequence: CATSFAAGSRHEQFF.

The V gene is TRBV30, the J gene TRBJ2-4; either TRBD1 or TRBD2 may fit D (6 bases each). This CDR3 has 13 residues. The V gene's germline CDR1 is GTSNPN and CDR2 SVGIG (reference sequence). This chain's CDR3 is CAARRGDLNIQYF. The DNA of the CDR3 is TGTGCGGCCCGAAGGGGGGATCTAAACATTCAGTACTTC.

This clonotype came up many times. The CDR3 sequence is CASSVGGKRIDSGNTIYF. In DNA form, the CDR3 reads TGTGCCAGCAGCGTAGGCGGGAAACGGATCGACTCTGGAAACACCATATATTTT. This chain links TRBV9 with TRBJ1-3; unclear D gene. V was trimmed by 0 bases and J by 0 bases, leaving 16 bases between them. This CDR3 has 18 residues. CDR1 and CDR2 (germline): SGDLS, YYNGEE.

This clonotype has a count of ten or more. J is TRBJ1-2 and V is TRBV18; D unresolved. Looked up from germline, CDR1 is KGHSH and CDR2 is LQKENI. This CDR3 contains 13 residues. Trimming left V 2 bases short and J 5 bases short, with 9 bases between. CDR3 loop: CASSPETEYGYTF. The CDR3 nucleotides read TGTGCCAGCTCACCAGAAACTGAATATGGCTACACCTTC.

In this sample, this clonotype turned up many times. CDR3 bases: TGTGCCAGCAGTTTTCAGGGAGCCTACGAGCAGTACTTC. Amino acids: CASSFQGAYEQYF. The chain joins TRBV28 to TRBJ2-7, with D perhaps assigned TRBD1 or TRBD2 (5 bases each). The CDR3 runs to 13 residues. The ends were cut back, 3 bases at V and 2 bases at J, with 8 bases in the middle. The germline V gene has CDR1 MDHEN and CDR2 SYDVKM.

This rearrangement joins TRBV7-9 to TRBJ1-1; D unresolved. The CDR3 contains 14 residues. The V end lost 6 bases, the J end lost 5 bases, and 16 bases lay between the germline ends. Germline V CDR1 and CDR2: SEHNR, FQNEAQ (reference sequence). In DNA form, the CDR3 reads TGTGCCAGCAGTCCGAACCGTGGTTATACTGAAGCTTTCTTT. The encoded protein is CASSPNRGYTEAFF. The whole variable domain, remainder taken from reference TRBV7-9 and TRBJ1-1, is DTGVSQNPRHKITKRGQNVTFRCDPISEHNRLYWYRQTLGQGPEFLTYFQNEAQLEKSRLLSDRFSAERPKGSFSTLEIQRTEQGDSAMYLCASSPNRGYTEAFFGQGTRLTVV.

This clonotype was recorded many times. The chain combines TRBV7-3 with TRBJ2-1; 8 bases match TRBD1. The CDR3 has 15 amino acids. Per the germline V gene, CDR1 is SGHTA and CDR2 is FQGTGA. The junction had 4 bases not matched to a gene; V was cut back by 4 bases and J by 2 bases. As DNA, the CDR3 is TGTGCCAGCAGCTCGGGACAGGCTACCTACAATGAGCAGTTCTTC. Encoded protein: CASSSGQATYNEQFF.

This clonotype was counted ten times or more. CDR3 in DNA: TGTGCCACCAGCCTGGGGCAGAGTCAGCCCCAGCATTTT. Translated: CATSLGQSQPQHF. The chain is built from TRBV15 and TRBJ1-5; possibly TRBD1 for D (5 bases). The CDR3 has 13 amino acids. The germline V gene has CDR1 LNHNV and CDR2 YYDKDF (reference sequence). Trimming pared 5 bases from V and 6 bases from J, leaving 11 bases between.

There are many counts of this clonotype. The chain uses TRBV7-2 and TRBJ1-5, with D possibly matching TRBD1 (6 bases). This CDR3 spans 16 amino acids. Germline V gives CDR1 SGHTA, CDR2 FQGNSA. V lost 1 base and J lost 7, with 17 bases in between. CDR3 sequence reads: CASSLDSGTSSQPQHF. The DNA of the CDR3 is TGTGCCAGCAGCTTAGATAGTGGGACATCTTCGCAGCCCCAGCATTTT.

The CDR3 sequence: CASAAGNNADTQYF. The CDR3 DNA is TGTGCCAGTGCCGCCGGCAACAACGCAGATACGCAGTATTTT. The rearrangement joins TRBV18 to TRBJ2-3; no reliable D call. The CDR3 contains 14 residues. Germline V gives CDR1 KGHSH, CDR2 LQKENI. V was pared by 9 bases and J by 4 bases, with 17 bases between.